Given below is one TCR beta chain in context. What antigen it recognizes has not been identified. No quality values exist for individual bases; no much larger clone is one base distant. This record comes from a study of CD8 T cells in Susac syndrome (dated by TCRdb to between 2018 and 2020). A note on the overall study: Of the Susac syndrome patients who were sequenced, eight or nine were in clinical remission while about six had clinically active disease. At blood withdrawal, Susac syndrome patients were either therapy-naive, taking corticosteroids (in some cases with IVIg as well), or taking IVIg alone. The study used repertoire sequencing to test whether antigen drove CD8+ T cell activation and differentiation in Susac syndrome. CD8+ T cell repertoire clonality was compared between about 12 healthy donors, approximately 14 Susac syndrome patients and 15 multiple sclerosis patients. Beyond this particular receptor, the publication reports: Approximately 17 Susac-specific public clones were identified in the total CD8+ repertoire, and five or six Susac-specific public clones were identified in the CD8+ TEMRA repertoire. The study acknowledged that relatively few individuals were included in the TCR sequencing and HLA analysis. CD8+ repertoires in Susac syndrome showed clonal expansion, which was highest in CD8+ TEMRA cells and was greater in clinically active patients than in remitting patients.

RNA was extracted with the RNeasy kit and about 0.5 to 1 ug was reverse transcribed using random hexamers. The immunoSEQ multiplex PCR assay, which covers 54 Vbeta and 13 Jbeta segments, was used to amplify TCR beta CDR3 regions. PCR amplification bias was corrected by using a synthetic template baseline for primer optimization and computational correction. As for the authors' bioinformatics: Only productive sequences were kept, with reads annotated to V, D and J genes according to IMGT and analyzed in immunoSEQ Analyzer. Clonality was calculated as one minus the Shannon entropy normalized by log2 of the number of productive unique sequences. Public and private clones were assessed among the 100 most prevalent clones of each patient and control. Clones were defined as Susac-specific if absent from the healthy and MS cohorts, from more than 900 published viral clones and from other ImmuneACCESS disease sequences. The raw public data were reprocessed by TCRdb itself: fastp quality trimming at Q25, MiXCR clonotype calling, in-frame beta chains only. Records with the same CDR3 protein are collapsed into one entry carrying the most frequent genes and DNA. What appears here as the V and J calls and clone size reflects TCRdb's work, not the paper's. This sample has roughly 80,000 distinct CDR3 sequences in its table, and roughly 94% of those were observed once. The ten largest clones add up to 0.4% to 0.55% of the sample.

The germline V gene specifies MNHEY as CDR1 and SVGAGI as CDR2. The CDR3 goes from the cysteine to the phenylalanine over 12 residues. Only CDR3 DNA remains: 36 bases, in frame from the first base. Trimming at the junction amounts to 7 bases on V and 5 bases on J, and the germline ends lie 12 bases apart. High-throughput TCR beta sequencing profiled peripheral blood CD8+ and CD4+ T cells from healthy donors, Susac syndrome patients and multiple sclerosis patients. The Susac syndrome patients fulfilled recently defined diagnostic criteria for definite or probable disease. CD8+ TEMRA cells were enriched by FACS, while bulk CD8+ and CD4+ T cells were purified by magnetic negative isolation. Blood was drawn into EDTA tubes, processed within 24 hours, and PBMCs were isolated by density gradient centrifugation. PBMCs destined for TCR sequencing were cryopreserved in liquid nitrogen and later thawed in a 37 °C water bath. The sorted or isolated CD4+, CD8+ and CD8+ TEMRA cells had a purity of 90% or higher.

The clonotype comes from a human donor with Susac syndrome. The chain is made from TRBV6-5 and TRBJ2-7, with no reliable assignment of the D segment. Sequences were obtained from CD8+ T cells from PBMCs. The CDR3 region reads CASTNRNNEQYF. DNA sequence: TGTGCCAGCACTAACAGAAACAACGAGCAGTACTTC.